This entry lists 5 T cell receptor beta chains sequenced from one sample in a study of cytomegalovirus exposure and HLA in healthy donors (dated by TCRdb to the late 2010s). Library construction relied on the immunoSEQ multiplex PCR assay. A mixture of 60 forward primers for TCR Vbeta segments and 13 reverse primers for TCR Jbeta segments was used in the multiplex PCR. Not all clones reach the TCRdb copy of this immuneACCESS table, which keeps in-frame sequences only. Checked studies attribute under half of the gap to unresolved V genes and leave the rest unexplained. This sample comprises about 160,000 clones, approximately 70% of them detected only once. In total, the top ten clones hold around 7% of the sample. Sequenced sample: PBMCs. These receptors were obtained from a man aged 35 to 55 in good health and CMV-seropositive.

The V gene is TRBV7-2, the J gene TRBJ1-3; D is uncertain. This CDR3 is built from 12 residues. From germline, CDR1 is SGHTA and CDR2 FQGNSA. Deletions cut 3 bases from V and 4 bases from J, with 4 bases between. CDR3 DNA sequence: TGTGCCAGCAGCTTTTTAGGAAACACCATATATTTT. This translates into CASSFLGNTIYF.

Only a few counts were recorded for this clone. The V and J genes are TRBV4-1 and TRBJ1-3, with TRBD1 identical over 8 bases. Per germline, CDR1 MGHRA and CDR2 YSYEKL. The CDR3 is 19 amino acids. Trimming at V came to 0 bases and at J to 2 bases, leaving 12 bases not matched to a gene. Here the CDR3 DNA reads TGCGCCAGCAGCCAAGAGGGGACAGGTGCTACCACCCCTGGAAACACCATATATTTT. Amino acids: CASSQEGTGATTPGNTIYF.

The V and J genes are TRBV5-4 and TRBJ2-5; 9 nucleotides match TRBD1. The germline CDR1 and CDR2 sequences are SGHNT and YYREEE (reference sequence). The CDR3 contains 15 residues. The V segment lost 4 bases and the J segment 11 bases; nucleotides outside the gene matches: 15. The CDR3, as DNA: TGTGCCAGCAGCCGACCGGGACAGGGCCCTCGGGAGCAGTACTTC. It translates to CASSRPGQGPREQYF.

J is TRBJ1-2 and V is TRBV9; 8 bases align to TRBD1. The length of the CDR3 is 14 residues. The V and J ends lost 3 bases and 7 bases, in that order; junction bases with no gene match: 8. Germline CDR1 SGDLS, CDR2 YYNGEE. The CDR3 reads CASSGGGQGSGYTF. The CDR3 DNA follows: TGTGCCAGCAGCGGGGGAGGACAGGGTTCTGGCTACACCTTC.

The gene calls are TRBV9 and TRBJ2-5; 9 nucleotides match TRBD1. CDR3 size: 15 residues. V dropped 0 bases and J dropped 5; count of bases not matched to a gene: 5. CDR1 and CDR2 (germline): SGDLS, YYNGEE. CDR3 loop: CASSVVGQGTETQYF. The CDR3 DNA sequence: TGTGCCAGCAGCGTAGTGGGACAGGGTACCGAGACCCAGTACTTC.